A selection of T cell receptor beta chains follows, all from one sample in a study of blood T cell repertoires in COVID-19. The assay was immunoSEQ multiplex PCR, and TCRdb's table has in-frame clones only and misses some. The data show about 210,000 clones, with around 76% seen just once and approximately 7.8% held by the top ten. The specimen was peripheral blood. The receptor set was obtained from a woman aged 55 to 70 with COVID-19, enrolled during active disease. Each CDR3 is given with its conserved first and last residue. A D gene is named only where the DNA matches it firmly. Rows give clone size only sometimes, using once, few, many, or a class for an expanded clone.

TRBV4-1,NA,TRBJ1-2,TRBD1,16,TGCGCCAGCAGCCAGACCGGGACAGGGGGCGGAGGTGGCTACACCTTC,CASSQTGTGGGGGYTF
TRBV15,few,TRBJ2-2,NA,15,TGTGCCACCAGCAGCCGGGGAACAAACACCGGGGAGCTGTTTTTT,CATSSRGTNTGELFF
TRBV2,once,TRBJ1-1,TRBD1,15,TGTGCCAGCAGTCCAAATCGACAGGGAATGACTGAAGCTTTCTTT,CASSPNRQGMTEAFF
TRBV24-1,once,TRBJ2-5,NA,15,TGTGCCACCAGTGATTCTCTAGGGGGGGTAGAGACCCAGTACTTC,CATSDSLGGVETQYF
TRBV3-1/TRBV3-2,NA,TRBJ2-2,TRBD1,15,TGTGCCAGCAGCCATCGGGACAGGAACACCGGGGAGCTGTTTTTT,CASSHRDRNTGELFF
TRBV29-1,NA,TRBJ1-1,NA,8,TGCAGCCCGGAGGGGGCTTTCTTT,CSPEGAFF
TRBV24-1,once,TRBJ1-1,TRBD1,17,TGTGCCACCAGTGATGCCGGGACAGGGAGTAGAAGCACTGAAGCTTTCTTT,CATSDAGTGSRSTEAFF
TRBV5-6,NA,TRBJ1-1,TRBD1,15,TGTGCCAGCAGCGGGGGGACAGGGATGAACACTGAAGCTTTCTTT,CASSGGTGMNTEAFF
TRBV6-5,few,TRBJ1-4,TRBD1,15,TGTGCCAGCAGTCAGTTCGGGGACAGTAATGAAAAACTGTTTTTT,CASSQFGDSNEKLFF
TRBV28,NA,TRBJ2-1,NA,15,TGTGCCAGCAGTCTGGGGGTATTGGCGGGGAATGAGCAGTTCTTC,CASSLGVLAGNEQFF
TRBV7-3,once,TRBJ2-1,NA,15,TGTGCCAGCAGCTTAACTGGGGGCGCCCACAATGAGCAGTTCTTC,CASSLTGGAHNEQFF
TRBV9,NA,TRBJ1-2,NA,12,TGTGCCAGCAGCGGGACAAGCTATGGCTACACCTTC,CASSGTSYGYTF
TRBV30,NA,TRBJ1-1,TRBD1,15,TGTGCCTGGAATCGGGACAGCCAAGGGAACACTGAAGCTTTCTTT,CAWNRDSQGNTEAFF
TRBV15,many,TRBJ1-5,NA,16,TGTGCCACCAGCAGAGATCTTCCCTTGAGCAATCAGCCCCAGCATTTT,CATSRDLPLSNQPQHF
TRBV29-1,NA,TRBJ1-1,NA,15,TGCAGCGTTGAGTCAACAGGGCTACAGGCCACTGAAGCTTTCTTT,CSVESTGLQATEAFF
TRBV27,NA,TRBJ2-7,NA,16,TGTGCCAGCAGTTCGCCCTCCCGTTCGAGTTCCTACGAGCAGTACTTC,CASSSPSRSSSYEQYF
TRBV5-1,NA,TRBJ1-1,NA,14,TGCGCCAGCAGCTTGGATCAGGGGTCAAATGAAGCTTTCTTT,CASSLDQGSNEAFF
TRBV5-4,NA,TRBJ2-1,NA,15,TGTGCCAGCAGCCCGGAGGGGCTAGAAAACAATGAGCAGTTCTTC,CASSPEGLENNEQFF
TRBV7-9,NA,TRBJ1-3,NA,15,TGTGCCAGCAGCCCAGGTTTGCGATCTGGAAACACCATATATTTT,CASSPGLRSGNTIYF
TRBV27,NA,TRBJ2-1,TRBD1,15,TGTGCCAGCAGTTTATCCAGGACAGGGCACAATGAGCAGTTCTTC,CASSLSRTGHNEQFF
TRBV7-2,NA,TRBJ2-5,TRBD2,15,TGTGCCAGCAGCTTAGGAAATAGCGGGAGTGAGACCCAGTACTTC,CASSLGNSGSETQYF
TRBV6-1,NA,TRBJ2-7,TRBD2,15,TGTGCCAGCAGTGAACGGACTAGCGGCTCCTACGAGCAGTACTTC,CASSERTSGSYEQYF
TRBV6-5,NA,TRBJ2-1,NA,11,TGTGCCAGCAGTTGGGCGCATGAGCAGTTCTTC,CASSWAHEQFF